This TCR beta chain was captured by sequencing in a study of blood T cell repertoires in COVID-19 (dated by TCRdb to the early 2020s). A note on the overall study: Recovered participants in ImmuneRACE Cohort 3 were defined by two consecutive negative NP/OP PCR tests, clearance by a healthcare professional, or resolution of symptoms. HLA class I and class II types, where available, came from metadata supplied by the sample provider rather than from assay-based typing. The repertoires were released in a freely available public database intended as a resource for research on the immune response to SARS-CoV-2. Samples came from the ongoing ImmuneRACE study (first 160 participants) plus 1,254 subjects from 6 global collaborators. The prospective study material was composed of cDNA or gDNA derived from T cells, B-cell-depleted T cells, or PBMCs. The collaborator samples originated in the United States, Italy and Spain and spanned the acute and convalescent phases of COVID-19. The dataset comprised deeply sampled blood TCRbeta repertoires from subjects exposed to, actively infected with, or recovered from COVID-19. The sample metadata nearly always contained a de-identified subject ID, COVID-19 status, age in years and sex.

The immunoSEQ Assay, a bias-controlled multiplex PCR, was used to amplify TCRbeta CDR3 regions from genomic DNA. The original pipeline was this. The number of nucleated cells in each sample was estimated by amplification of reference gene primers within the assay. To quantify the absolute abundance of each unique TCRbeta CDR3 rearrangement, sequence reads were collapsed and filtered. Productive Simpson clonality was computed per sample as the square root of Simpson's diversity index over productive rearrangements. The table comes from immuneACCESS by way of TCRdb, which keeps in-frame sequences with V and J called. Part of the clones is missing from these tables; in studies checked, under half for an unresolved V gene and the rest for unknown reasons. D and trimming were read from the DNA, whereas the V and J calls and clone size are those reported in that table. Counted in this sample were 330,000 or so clones; around 87% of them appeared once. The top ten hold 1.9% of the sample.

Comment on this clone: The antigen this receptor binds is unknown. No much larger clonotype is one base removed from it; base qualities were not supplied.

Enrolling through a virtual design, the prospective study's participants ranged in age from roughly 18 to 90 years and lived across about two dozen United States geographic areas. In the prospective study, participants were assigned to cohorts based on the clinical history participants reported in a screening survey and a study questionnaire. In the prospective study, whole blood, serum and a nasopharyngeal or oropharyngeal swab were collected from each participant by mobile phlebotomists. Prospective study participants could optionally give additional blood draws and questionnaires over an approximately 2-month period. Before DNA extraction, blood samples from the prospective study were shipped at room temperature or frozen. Results the study describes overall, beyond this receptor: How much clinical and demographic metadata was included differed by source and by participant, and the metadata was provided uncurated.

V and J lose 7 bases and 4 bases, and a span of 16 bases separates them. As encoded in the germline V gene (reference sequence), CDR1 is LNHDA while CDR2 is SQIVND. Including cysteine and phenylalanine, the CDR3 has 14 amino acids. The read is trimmed to its CDR3 DNA, 42 bases read in frame from base 1. The chain links TRBV19 with TRBJ1-1, with a weak D call of TRBD1 (6 bases match). The sample consisted of PBMCs or T cells enriched from blood (not recorded which). This clonotype was sampled from a man in his forties or fifties in a cohort exposed to, infected with or recovered from COVID-19 (not recorded which). The nucleotide sequence is TGTGCCAGTATAGGGAACAGGGATCGCACTGAAGCTTTCTTT. Its translation reads: CASIGNRDRTEAFF.